This T cell receptor beta chain was identified in a study of blood T cell repertoires in COVID-19. Study-level background: Donors in the United States, Italy and Spain gave samples during acute or convalescent COVID-19. T cells, B-cell-depleted T cells, or PBMCs provided the cDNA or gDNA that served as material.

Trimming shortened V by 8 bases and J by 10 bases, and 14 bases separated the two germline ends. The V gene's germline CDR1 is MDHEN and CDR2 SYDVKM. This CDR3 has 11 amino acids. Methods used by the authors: For nucleated cells, counts were estimated from reference gene primer amplification. The protocol was immunoSEQ multiplex PCR, while the TCRdb copy is restricted to in-frame clones and leaves out a portion. V and J calls and clone size come straight from that table; D and trimming were deduced from the DNA. The table includes 150,000 to 200,000 clones, around 86% detected once. Sequenced material: peripheral blood. This rearrangement joins TRBV28 to TRBJ1-1; unclear D gene. The TCR was taken from a man aged 55 to 70 with acute or convalescent COVID-19. The CDR3 DNA sequence: TGTGCCAGCCTCACAAGGTCGGGAGCTTTCTTT. Its protein product is CASLTRSGAFF.